The rows below give T cell receptor beta chains drawn from one sample of a study of control samples from healthy donors and cancer patients. Data came from immunoSEQ multiplex PCR; TCRdb stores just in-frame clones and leaves some out. The table records some 90,000 clones, approximately 88% of them present only once. The sample consisted of blood. The source of these receptors is a woman aged 55-69 years in good health. Both conserved end residues are part of each CDR3.

V gene: TRBV30
CDR3 protein: CAWAGTGTSPLHF

V gene: TRBV11-1
CDR3 protein: CASSSTRLADYNEQFF

V gene: TRBV7-9
CDR3 protein: CASSLASGDTQYF

V gene: TRBV5-8
CDR3 protein: CASSPETGKNYGYTF

V gene: TRBV18
CDR3 protein: CASSPRDSSYEQYF

V gene: TRBV7-3
CDR3 protein: CASSFGQGSYYEQFF

V gene: TRBV7-8
CDR3 protein: CASSPGRDSNQPQHF

V gene: TRBV11-2
CDR3 protein: CASSRGGNVQETQYF

V gene: TRBV30
CDR3 protein: CAWTFVRGAGNTIYF

V gene: TRBV4-3
CDR3 protein: CASSQGTGKYEQYF

V gene: TRBV6-5
CDR3 protein: CASSSAGAYGYTF

V gene: TRBV12-3/TRBV12-4
CDR3 protein: CASSLVGQPQHF

V gene: TRBV6-6
CDR3 protein: CASSPGTGGEQYF

V gene: TRBV6-5
CDR3 protein: CASRQGSYGYTF

V gene: TRBV30
CDR3 protein: CAWRMQENYGYTF

V gene: TRBV11-1
CDR3 protein: CASSPRDSIYTEAFF

V gene: TRBV7-9
CDR3 protein: CASSLDRTIGELFF

V gene: TRBV7-7
CDR3 protein: CASSLMQGSQETQYF

V gene: TRBV2
CDR3 protein: CASKITENEKLFF

V gene: TRBV10-3
CDR3 protein: CAIGLAGGDTQYF

V gene: TRBV4-1
CDR3 protein: CASSQVSGGRFSDTQYF

V gene: TRBV15
CDR3 protein: CATSRTSLLNTEAFF

V gene: TRBV4-1
CDR3 protein: CASSQPYRGTNEKLFF

V gene: TRBV6-6
CDR3 protein: CASSYATQGGGNTIYF

V gene: TRBV3-1/TRBV3-2
CDR3 protein: CASSQEDYNEQFF

V gene: TRBV28
CDR3 protein: CASSDTWDKSSTDTQYF

V gene: TRBV7-2
CDR3 protein: CASSFLPAASGSVYEQYF

V gene: TRBV19
CDR3 protein: CASSILFGQGYEQYF

V gene: TRBV15
CDR3 protein: CATSREGQTSTDTQYF

V gene: TRBV19
CDR3 protein: CASSNSGSWKNIQYF

V gene: TRBV11-3
CDR3 protein: CASSIRQGLVKTEAFF

V gene: TRBV30
CDR3 protein: CAWSGRLNLDTEAFF

V gene: TRBV5-1
CDR3 protein: CASSRAGAAGNTIYF

V gene: TRBV9
CDR3 protein: CASGKGQAMTGNTIYF

V gene: TRBV4-2
CDR3 protein: CASSREQGASNQPQHF

V gene: TRBV14
CDR3 protein: CASSPRQGGVYGYTF